The 11 T cell receptor beta chains reported below all come from one sample, sequenced in a study of T cell clones after liver transplantation. Profiled with immunoSEQ multiplex PCR; TCRdb holds only in-frame clones, not every one. The top ten clones hold 0.85% to 1% of a sample with more than 95,000 clones, 80% to 85% of them seen once. This specimen was CD4+ T cells from blood, taken before liver transplant. Source of these receptors: a human donor who received a liver transplant.

The chain employs TRBV7-9 and TRBJ1-5; TRBD1 matches 7 bases. With V trimmed by 6 bases and J by 5 bases, 7 bases remained unmatched. The CDR3 contains 14 residues. Per the germline V gene, CDR1 is SEHNR and CDR2 is FQNEAQ (reference sequence). CDR3 sequence reads: CASRSGTADQPQHF. CDR3 DNA: TGTGCCAGCAGGTCCGGGACAGCTGATCAGCCCCAGCATTTT.

This clone was seen more than once but under ten times. The J gene is TRBJ1-1, the V gene TRBV5-1; the D is unclear. Germline lookup yields CDR1 SGHRS and CDR2 YFSETQ. The CDR3 runs 13 residues. The V end was cut by 6 bases, the J end by 1 base, with 10 bases between. The DNA of the CDR3 is TGCGCCAGCATGCCCGAGGGGAACACTGAAGCTTTCTTT. Translated: CASMPEGNTEAFF.

The V and J genes are TRBV11-1 and TRBJ2-7, with 8 bases matching TRBD1. The CDR3 sequence is 14 residues long. With 5 bases clipped from V and 5 bases from J, the junction kept 8 bases outside the gene matches. The germline CDR1 and CDR2 sequences are SGHAT and FQDESV (reference sequence). The chain's CDR3 is CASSGQGFYNEQYF. The CDR3 region has the DNA TGTGCCAGCAGCGGACAGGGCTTTTACAACGAGCAGTACTTC.

J is TRBJ1-5 and V is TRBV19; D not certain. V was clipped by 2 bases and J by 0 bases, with 20 bases between them. The CDR3 totals 19 residues. In germline, CDR1 is LNHDA, CDR2 SQIVND (reference sequence). In DNA form, the CDR3 reads TGTGCCAGTAGTATATTACCCAGGATCCGAACAAATAGCAATCAGCCCCAGCATTTT. It specifies CASSILPRIRTNSNQPQHF.

This clone was recorded a few times. V and J are TRBV25-1 and TRBJ2-3; 10 nucleotides match TRBD1. V trimming: 8 bases; J trimming: 4 bases; junction bases outside the gene matches: 15. From germline, CDR1 is MGHDK and CDR2 SYGVNS. The CDR3 sequence is 17 residues long. CDR3: CASSSGTGVVFADTQYF. CDR3 in DNA: TGTGCCAGCTCTTCCGGGACAGGGGTAGTTTTTGCAGATACGCAGTATTTT.

The count of this clone is one. V is TRBV5-4 and J is TRBJ1-2; no reliable D call. Germline V CDR1 and CDR2: SGHNT, YYREEE (reference sequence). This CDR3 is built from 16 residues. The V end was cut by 4 bases, the J end by 4 bases, with 20 bases between. In DNA, the CDR3 is TGTGCCAGCAGCCCCTTTGCGGCCACACCAGGCTATGGCTACACCTTC. Protein sequence: CASSPFAATPGYGYTF. The variable domain in full, with the rest retrieved from reference TRBV5-4 and TRBJ1-2, is ETGVTQSPTHLIKTRGQQVTLRCSSQSGHNTVSWYQQALGQGPQFIFQYYREEENGRGNFPPRFSGLQFPNYSSELNVNALELDDSALYLCASSPFAATPGYGYTFGSGTRLTVV.

The CDR3 nucleotides read TGTGCCAGTAGTCCTCGGACAGGGGGCACAGAGACCCAGTACTTC. It translates to CASSPRTGGTETQYF. The chain combines TRBV19 with TRBJ2-5, with TRBD1 identical over 11 bases. J lost 4 bases, V lost 5 bases, and 6 bases had no gene match. The CDR3 sequence is 15 residues long. CDR1 and CDR2 from the germline V gene are LNHDA and SQIVND (reference sequence).

This clone was observed a single time. The chain carries TRBV5-1 and TRBJ2-1; 7 positions match TRBD1. The germline V gene encodes CDR1 SGHRS and CDR2 YFSETQ. J lost 2 bases, V lost 0 bases, and 2 bases had no gene match. This CDR3 has 15 amino acids. CDR3 sequence reads: CASSLEDRAYNEQFF. CDR3 DNA sequence: TGCGCCAGCAGCTTGGAAGACAGGGCCTACAATGAGCAGTTCTTC.

V gene TRBV18 combines with J gene TRBJ2-1, with 9 nucleotides matching TRBD1. This CDR3 region has 16 residues. Germline V gene lookup returns CDR1 KGHSH and CDR2 LQKENI. V trimming: 3 bases; J trimming: 5 bases; junction bases outside the gene matches: 8. The CDR3 DNA follows: TGTGCCAGCTCACCGTCACCGGGACAGGGACACAATGAGCAGTTCTTC. It yields the protein CASSPSPGQGHNEQFF. Full variable domain (outside the CDR3, taken from reference TRBV18 and TRBJ2-1): NAGVMQNPRHLVRRRGQEARLRCSPMKGHSHVYWYRQLPEEGLKFMVYLQKENIIDESGMPKERFSAEFPKEGPSILRIQQVVRGDSAAYFCASSPSPGQGHNEQFFGPGTRLTVL.

This clone was seen more than once but under ten times. The chain couples TRBV10-1 to TRBJ2-1; D is uncertain. Germline CDR1 is WNHNN and CDR2 is SYGVQD (reference sequence). CDR3 size: 12 residues. Trimming took off 8 bases at V and 4 bases at J, with 9 bases between the two ends. This chain's CDR3 is CASLRQYNEQFF. In DNA, the CDR3 is TGCGCCAGCCTGCGGCAATACAATGAGCAGTTCTTC.

The chain links TRBV5-1 to TRBJ2-7; 9 positions match TRBD1. The germline V gene has CDR1 SGHRS and CDR2 YFSETQ. The CDR3 is 15 residues long. V lost 4 bases to trimming and J lost 7 bases; unmatched junction nucleotides: 12. The CDR3 here is CASSPLGQGRGEQYF. The CDR3, as DNA: TGCGCCAGCAGCCCCCTCGGACAGGGGAGGGGTGAGCAGTACTTC.